The clone carrying this T cell receptor (beta chain) has just a few counts. What it binds is not known. From 5'RACE with constant-segment primers came TCR alpha and TCR beta cDNA libraries that carried sample barcodes and UMIs. TCRdb reanalysed the 5' RACE reads using MiXCR and keeps one entry per CDR3 protein. The table records about 600,000 distinct CDR3 sequences, roughly a fifth of them present only once. The germline V gene has CDR1 SGHTA and CDR2 FQGNSA. V shed 3 bases and J shed 5 bases, with 13 bases lying between them. The CDR3 runs to 14 residues. The data are from a study of T-cell memory formation after mild COVID-19. Overall study findings and caveats: Whereas later expanders leaned CD4+, clones contracting day 15 to 85 showed a balanced CD4/CD8 makeup.

Sequencing was carried out using PBMCs or a T cell subset sorted from them (not recorded which). The clonotype originates from an adult woman who had mild COVID-19 (a few samples of this study predate the infection). Cell type and time point are not known. This chain joins TRBV7-2 and TRBJ2-5; tentative D call: TRBD2 (5 bases). The CDR3 nucleotides are TGTGCCAGCAGCTTGGGAGCCCAGGTGGAGACCCAGTACTTC. Translating gives CASSLGAQVETQYF. Filled out from reference TRBV7-2 and TRBJ2-5, the complete variable domain reads GAGVSQSPSNKVTEKGKDVELRCDPISGHTALYWYRQSLGQGLEFLIYFQGNSAPDKSGLPSDRFSAERTGGSVSTLTIQRTQQEDSAVYLCASSLGAQVETQYFGPGTRLLVL.